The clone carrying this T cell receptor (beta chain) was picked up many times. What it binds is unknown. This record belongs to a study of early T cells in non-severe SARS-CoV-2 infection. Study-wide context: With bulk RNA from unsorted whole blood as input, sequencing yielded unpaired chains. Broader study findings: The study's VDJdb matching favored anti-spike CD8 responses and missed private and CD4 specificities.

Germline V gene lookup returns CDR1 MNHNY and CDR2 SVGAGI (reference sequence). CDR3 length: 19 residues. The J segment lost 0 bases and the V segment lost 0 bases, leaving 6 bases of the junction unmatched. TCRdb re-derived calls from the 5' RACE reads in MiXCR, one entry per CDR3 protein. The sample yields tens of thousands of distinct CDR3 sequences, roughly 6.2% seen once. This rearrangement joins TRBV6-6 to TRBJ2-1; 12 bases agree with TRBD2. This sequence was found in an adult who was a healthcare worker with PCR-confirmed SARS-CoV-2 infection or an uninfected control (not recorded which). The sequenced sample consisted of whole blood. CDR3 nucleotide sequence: TGTGCCAGCAGTTACTCGACTAGCGGGGGCCCCAGCTCCTACAATGAGCAGTTCTTC. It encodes CASSYSTSGGPSSYNEQFF.